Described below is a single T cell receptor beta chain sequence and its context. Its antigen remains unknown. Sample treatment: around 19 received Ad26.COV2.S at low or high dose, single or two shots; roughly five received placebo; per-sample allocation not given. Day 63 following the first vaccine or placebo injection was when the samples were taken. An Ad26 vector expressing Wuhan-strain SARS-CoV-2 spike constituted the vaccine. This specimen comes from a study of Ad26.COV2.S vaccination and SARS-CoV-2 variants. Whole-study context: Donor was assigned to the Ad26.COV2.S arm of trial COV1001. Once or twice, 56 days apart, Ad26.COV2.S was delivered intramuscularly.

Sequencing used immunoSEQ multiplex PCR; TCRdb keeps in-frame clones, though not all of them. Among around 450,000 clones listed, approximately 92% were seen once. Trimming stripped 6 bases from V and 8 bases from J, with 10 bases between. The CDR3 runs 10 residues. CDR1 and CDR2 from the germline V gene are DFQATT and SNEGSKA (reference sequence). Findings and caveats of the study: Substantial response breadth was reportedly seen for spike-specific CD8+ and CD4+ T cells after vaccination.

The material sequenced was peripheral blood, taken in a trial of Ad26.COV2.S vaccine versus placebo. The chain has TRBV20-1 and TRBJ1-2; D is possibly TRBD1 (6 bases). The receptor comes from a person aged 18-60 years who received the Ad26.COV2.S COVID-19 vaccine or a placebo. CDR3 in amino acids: CSAQGFGYTF. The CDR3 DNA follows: TGCAGTGCACAGGGTTTCGGCTACACCTTC.